This T cell receptor beta chain was retrieved from a study of blood T cells in healthy people across ages. General study results and limits: Per million T cells, the diversity of TCR beta decreased roughly linearly as age advanced.

A remark on this clonotype: Its antigen is as yet unknown.

J gave up 0 bases and V 6 bases, and 4 bases lay outside the gene matches. CDR1 and CDR2 from the germline V gene are MNHEY and SVGAGI. This CDR3 spans 16 amino acids. Then a second PCR, running roughly 7 to 11 cycles, was carried out with a sample-barcoded 5' primer and a J-beta primer mix. TCRdb re-called the 5' RACE reads with MiXCR, one entry per CDR3 protein. The sample gives roughly 1.9 million distinct CDR3 sequences, about 39% of which show up once; more than 20% is in the top ten. This TCR derives from a human donor in good health. J is TRBJ2-6 and V is TRBV6-5; 8 bases agree with TRBD1. The sample consisted of blood. CDR3: CASRRDRSSGANVLTF. DNA for the CDR3: TGTGCCAGCAGGCGGGACAGGAGCTCTGGGGCCAACGTCCTGACTTTC.